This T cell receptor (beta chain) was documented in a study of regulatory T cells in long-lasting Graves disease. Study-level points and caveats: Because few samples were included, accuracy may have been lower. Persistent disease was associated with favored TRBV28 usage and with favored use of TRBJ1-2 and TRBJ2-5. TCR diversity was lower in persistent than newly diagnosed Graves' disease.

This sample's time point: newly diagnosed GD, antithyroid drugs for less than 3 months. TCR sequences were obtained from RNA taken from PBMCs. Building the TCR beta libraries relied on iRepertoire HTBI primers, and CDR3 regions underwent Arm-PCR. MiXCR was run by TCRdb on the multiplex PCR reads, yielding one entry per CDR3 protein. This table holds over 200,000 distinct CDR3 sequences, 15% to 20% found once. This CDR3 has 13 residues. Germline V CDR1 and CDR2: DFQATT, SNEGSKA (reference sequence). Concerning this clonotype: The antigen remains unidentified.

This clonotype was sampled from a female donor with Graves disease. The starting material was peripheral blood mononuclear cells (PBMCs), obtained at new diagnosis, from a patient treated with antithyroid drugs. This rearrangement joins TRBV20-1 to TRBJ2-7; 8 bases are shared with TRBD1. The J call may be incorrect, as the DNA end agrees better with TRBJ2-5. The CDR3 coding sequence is TGCAGTGCGCTTGACAGGGGCCGGGAGACCCAGTACTTC. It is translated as CSALDRGRETQYF.